These 29 T cell receptor beta chains share one sample of origin, sequenced in a study of cytomegalovirus exposure and HLA in healthy donors. The PCR employed 60 Vbeta primers together with 13 Jbeta primers. Using immunoSEQ multiplex PCR, the repertoire was profiled, and TCRdb retains in-frame clones only, with some absent. Among around 99,000 clones listed, around 77% were seen once. What was sequenced was PBMCs. Receptor source: a male donor in good health and CMV-seronegative.

V gene TRBV27 combines with J gene TRBJ2-7; 12 nucleotides agree with TRBD1. Looked up from germline, CDR1 is MNHEY and CDR2 is SMNVEV (reference sequence). J was trimmed by 2 bases and V by 5 bases; bases with no gene match: 7. This CDR3 comprises 16 residues. The CDR3 DNA sequence: TGTGCCAGCAGTCCCCGGGACAGGGGGCTAACCTACGAGCAGTACTTC. Protein: CASSPRDRGLTYEQYF.

The rearrangement uses TRBV7-6 and TRBJ1-3; D possibly corresponds to TRBD1 (6 bases). Trimming removed 11 bases from V and 4 bases from J, with 15 bases in between. The CDR3 contains 13 residues. CDR1 SGHVS and CDR2 FNYEAQ come from the germline V gene. The CDR3 loop is CASAGATGNTIYF. The DNA of the CDR3 is TGTGCCTCCGCGGGGGCGACAGGAAACACCATATATTTT. Full variable domain (remainder filled in from reference TRBV7-6 and TRBJ1-3): GAGVSQSPRYKVTKRGQDVALRCDPISGHVSLYWYRQALGQGPEFLTYFNYEAQQDKSGLPNDRFSAERPEGSISTLTIQRTEQRDSAMYRCASAGATGNTIYFGEGSWLTVV.

This chain connects TRBV27 to TRBJ1-1, with a possible D match to TRBD1 (5 bases). This CDR3 has 14 amino acids. CDR1 and CDR2 (germline): MNHEY, SMNVEV (reference sequence). Trimming took off 0 bases at V and 4 bases at J, with 9 bases between the two ends. CDR3 sequence: CASSLSLGRTEAFF. CDR3 nucleotides: TGTGCCAGCAGTTTATCGTTGGGGCGCACTGAAGCTTTCTTT.

The CDR3 reads CASSWGTGQGYTF. CDR3 DNA sequence: TGCGCCAGCAGCTGGGGGACAGGGCAAGGCTACACCTTC. This sequence joins TRBV5-1 and TRBJ1-2; 9 bases line up with TRBD1. This CDR3 region has 13 residues. Germline CDR1 reads SGHRS; CDR2 reads YFSETQ. V lost 3 bases, J lost 8 bases, and 5 bases stayed unmatched.

The J gene is TRBJ2-1, the V gene TRBV27, with 14 bases lining up with TRBD2. The J segment lost 6 bases and the V segment lost 1 base, leaving 5 bases of the junction unmatched. The CDR3 has 17 residues. Germline CDR1 MNHEY, CDR2 SMNVEV (reference sequence). CDR3 sequence (DNA): TGTGCCAGCAGTTTATTTAAGACTAGCGGGAGGGCCAATGAGCAGTTCTTC. It is translated as CASSLFKTSGRANEQFF.

V and J are TRBV19 and TRBJ2-4; 7 bases are a match to TRBD1. The germline CDR1 and CDR2 sequences are LNHDA and SQIVND (reference sequence). This CDR3 is built from 14 residues. With 6 bases clipped from V and 1 base from J, the junction kept 3 bases outside the gene matches. CDR3 sequence reads: CASSTQGAKNIQYF. The CDR3, as DNA: TGTGCCAGTAGCACACAGGGGGCCAAAAACATTCAGTACTTC.

The chain joins TRBV10-3 to TRBJ1-1; 9 nucleotides line up with TRBD1. Germline values: CDR1 ENHRY, CDR2 SYGVKD. The CDR3 loop spans 15 amino acids. The junction had 4 bases not matched to a gene; V was cut back by 5 bases and J by 0 bases. The CDR3 DNA sequence: TGTGCCATCAGTCAAGGACAGGGGATGAACACTGAAGCTTTCTTT. It encodes CAISQGQGMNTEAFF.

The chain recombines TRBV5-6 with TRBJ2-5, with D unclear. CDR1 is SGHDT, CDR2 YYEEEE, per germline. V lost 0 bases and J lost 0, with 9 bases in between. The CDR3 contains 15 residues. Written as DNA, the CDR3 is TGTGCCAGCAGCTTGGTCCCCCAGGACCAAGAGACCCAGTACTTC. Translation gives CASSLVPQDQETQYF.

This clone was seen only a few times. This chain uses TRBV5-1 with TRBJ2-3; the D is unclear. CDR3 size: 13 residues. Trimming stripped 0 bases from V and 5 bases from J, with 7 bases between. The germline gives CDR1 SGHRS, CDR2 YFSETQ. The chain's CDR3 is CASSLDSRDTQYF. The CDR3 DNA reads as TGCGCCAGCAGCTTGGACAGCCGAGATACGCAGTATTTT.

The gene calls are TRBV7-9 and TRBJ2-5; TRBD2 agrees at 8 bases. From germline, CDR1 is SEHNR and CDR2 FQNEAQ (reference sequence). Germline trimming cut 1 base from V and 5 bases from J; bases unmatched to any gene: 3. This CDR3 spans 14 amino acids. CDR3 sequence (DNA): TGTGCCAGCAGCTTAGGGACTAGCCGGGAGACCCAGTACTTC. Its protein is CASSLGTSRETQYF.

The chain combines TRBV20-1 with TRBJ1-2; D unclear. There are 10 residues in the CDR3. V lost 6 bases and J lost 4, with 6 bases in between. Looked up from germline, CDR1 is DFQATT and CDR2 is SNEGSKA (reference sequence). The CDR3 sequence: CSAPSYGYTF. CDR3 DNA: TGCAGTGCCCCTAGCTATGGCTACACCTTC.

This clone came up once. The chain is built from TRBV6-5 and TRBJ2-5; the D gene is possibly TRBD2 (6 bases). The DNA end is more similar to TRBJ2-7, so the J call may be wrong. Germline V gene sequence: CDR1 MNHEY, CDR2 SVGAGI. This CDR3 is built from 15 residues. The CDR3 loop reads CASSYGGSPTYEQYF. CDR3 bases: TGTGCCAGCAGTTACGGAGGGAGTCCTACCTACGAGCAGTACTTC.

The gene calls are TRBV28 and TRBJ2-7, with D possibly TRBD2 on 6 matching bases. V shed 7 bases and J shed 3 bases, with 10 bases lying between them. The CDR3 is 12 residues long. Germline-derived CDR1 and CDR2 are MDHEN and SYDVKM. The CDR3 reads CASTTGSYEQYF. In DNA form, the CDR3 reads TGTGCCAGCACCACCGGGAGCTACGAGCAGTACTTC.

The J gene is TRBJ2-3, the V gene TRBV5-1, with unresolved D. Trimming cost V 2 bases and J 11 bases, with 21 bases left between them. Germline V gene sequence: CDR1 SGHRS, CDR2 YFSETQ. CDR3 size: 15 residues. CDR3 amino acids: CASSFSAQPEVEQYF. The CDR3 DNA sequence: TGCGCCAGCAGCTTCTCTGCCCAGCCAGAGGTAGAGCAGTATTTT.

The gene calls are TRBV29-1 and TRBJ2-1, with D maybe TRBD2 (5 bases). Germline values: CDR1 SQVTM, CDR2 ANQGSEA. The V gene lost 6 bases and the J gene lost 7 bases, with 13 bases spanning the gap. CDR3 length equals 12 residues. CDR3 DNA sequence: TGCAGCGTCGGACTTGGGCGGAATGAGCAGTTCTTC. It translates to CSVGLGRNEQFF.

The CDR3 loop is CATSRDRQGHYEQYF. DNA for the CDR3: TGTGCCACCAGCAGAGATCGGCAGGGTCACTACGAGCAGTACTTC. The chain uses TRBV15 and TRBJ2-7; weak D call: TRBD1 (5 bases). V was clipped by 0 bases and J by 3 bases, with 12 bases between them. Per germline, CDR1 LNHNV and CDR2 YYDKDF (reference sequence). CDR3 length equals 15 residues.

This rearrangement joins TRBV2 to TRBJ2-7, with a tentative D call TRBD1 (6 bases). This CDR3 is built from 12 residues. The V and J ends lost 6 bases and 2 bases respectively, with 8 bases between them. Germline V gene lookup returns CDR1 SNHLY and CDR2 FYNNEI. The CDR3 DNA reads as TGTGCCAGCAGCGGACAGACCTACGAGCAGTACTTC. Protein product: CASSGQTYEQYF.

The sample holds a few counts of this clone. The chain uses TRBV28 and TRBJ2-3, with 11 bases fitting TRBD2. Germline CDR1 MDHEN, CDR2 SYDVKM. This CDR3 has 16 amino acids. Trimming cost V 6 bases and J 2 bases; bases outside gene matches: 7. CDR3 DNA: TGTGCCAGCAGCTATCCGGGACTAGCGGACACAGATACGCAGTATTTT. It specifies CASSYPGLADTDTQYF.

The chain uses TRBV7-2 and TRBJ2-5, with unresolved D. Trimming shortened V by 5 bases and J by 4 bases, and 20 bases separated the two germline ends. CDR3 length: 16 amino acids. CDR1 is SGHTA and CDR2 is FQGNSA in the germline V gene. The CDR3 here is CASSPRYARLGETQYF. CDR3 DNA: TGTGCCAGCAGCCCACGGTACGCCAGGTTAGGAGAGACCCAGTACTTC.

This chain uses TRBV19 with TRBJ1-1; D is perhaps TRBD1 (6 bases). CDR3 length: 15 amino acids. V was shortened by 3 bases and J by 4 bases, with 15 bases between the two germline ends. Germline V gene lookup returns CDR1 LNHDA and CDR2 SQIVND (reference sequence). CDR3 DNA sequence: TGTGCCAGTAGTATGAAGGGGGGGGCAGGCACTGAAGCTTTCTTT. This gives the protein CASSMKGGAGTEAFF.

The chain has TRBV5-1 and TRBJ2-3; the match to TRBD2 covers 7 bases. CDR3 length equals 16 residues. V lost 9 bases and J lost 4; bases outside the gene matches: 17. Germline loops: CDR1 SGHRS, CDR2 YFSETQ. The CDR3 region is CATKRESAVRADTQYF. DNA of the CDR3: TGCGCCACTAAGCGGGAATCTGCGGTTAGGGCAGATACGCAGTATTTT. The variable domain in full, completed from reference TRBV5-1 and TRBJ2-3, reads KAGVTQTPRYLIKTRGQQVTLSCSPISGHRSVSWYQQTPGQGLQFLFEYFSETQRNKGNFPGRFSGRQFSNSRSEMNVSTLELGDSALYLCATKRESAVRADTQYFGPGTRLTVL.

The chain carries TRBV28 and TRBJ2-7, with a weak D call TRBD1 (6 bases). Trimming shortened V by 2 bases and J by 0 bases, and 8 bases separated the two germline ends. From germline, CDR1 is MDHEN and CDR2 SYDVKM. The CDR3 length is 14 residues. The CDR3 nucleotides are TGTGCCAGCAGTTTAGAGGGGGACTCCTACGAGCAGTACTTC. Protein sequence: CASSLEGDSYEQYF.

J is TRBJ2-3 and V is TRBV15, with 10 bases matching TRBD2. The germline V gene has CDR1 LNHNV and CDR2 YYDKDF (reference sequence). The J segment lost 3 bases and the V segment lost 1 base, leaving 4 bases of the junction unmatched. There are 16 residues in the CDR3. The CDR3 coding sequence is TGTGCCACCAGCAGAGCGAGCGGGAGGGGTACAGATACGCAGTATTTT. The encoded protein is CATSRASGRGTDTQYF.

In its sample, this clone was seen once. This sequence joins TRBV27 and TRBJ2-7, with D possibly matching TRBD1 (6 bases). Germline-derived CDR1 and CDR2 are MNHEY and SMNVEV (reference sequence). Trimming shortened V by 4 bases and J by 3 bases, and 16 bases separated the two germline ends. The CDR3 loop spans 15 amino acids. CDR3 nucleotide sequence: TGTGCCAGCAGTTATAGTCCGGGACACGACTACGAGCAGTACTTC. Its protein product is CASSYSPGHDYEQYF.

The gene calls are TRBV10-3 and TRBJ1-2; maybe TRBD1 (6 bases). The CDR3 totals 15 residues. CDR1 and CDR2 from the germline V gene are ENHRY and SYGVKD. Trimming removed 2 bases at V and 8 bases at J, with 18 bases between. CDR3 loop: CAISEDHRAVGGYTF. CDR3 nucleotide sequence: TGTGCCATCAGTGAGGACCACAGGGCGGTCGGGGGCTACACCTTC.

V usage is TRBV29-1 and J usage is TRBJ1-5; D gene unclear. The CDR3 has 13 amino acids. Germline assignment: CDR1 SQVTM and CDR2 ANQGSEA. Trimming left V 4 bases short and J 5 bases short, with 12 bases between. The CDR3 sequence is CSVGAGRYQPQHF. DNA for the CDR3: TGCAGCGTTGGGGCGGGCAGGTATCAGCCCCAGCATTTT.

This clone was seen a few times. The chain couples TRBV28 to TRBJ2-3; no reliable D call. Between the trimmed V and J ends, which lost 3 bases and 3 bases, there was a span of 4 bases. This CDR3 contains 12 residues. Germline loops: CDR1 MDHEN, CDR2 SYDVKM. CDR3 sequence (DNA): TGTGCCAGCAGTTTCCCAACAGATACGCAGTATTTT. Translating gives CASSFPTDTQYF.

This clone was picked up one time. The gene calls are TRBV7-9 and TRBJ2-7; TRBD2 aligns across 10 bases. Germline V gene lookup returns CDR1 SEHNR and CDR2 FQNEAQ (reference sequence). Losses at the gene ends were 0 bases for V and 5 bases for J; bases not matched to a gene: 4. This CDR3 is built from 15 residues. CDR3 bases: TGTGCCAGCAGCTTAGCGAGCGGGAGGGCACACGAGCAGTACTTC. This codes for CASSLASGRAHEQYF. Drawing the rest from reference TRBV7-9 and TRBJ2-7, the complete variable domain is DTGVSQNPRHKITKRGQNVTFRCDPISEHNRLYWYRQTLGQGPEFLTYFQNEAQLEKSRLLSDRFSAERPKGSFSTLEIQRTEQGDSAMYLCASSLASGRAHEQYFGPGTRLTVT.

The chain carries TRBV28 and TRBJ1-1; TRBD1 agrees at 7 bases. Looked up from germline, CDR1 is MDHEN and CDR2 is SYDVKM. The CDR3 covers 15 residues. V was clipped by 9 bases and J by 0 bases; unmatched bases: 10. In DNA, the CDR3 is TGTGCCAGTTGGGGGGACAGTACCTTGAACACTGAAGCTTTCTTT. Translation gives CASWGDSTLNTEAFF.